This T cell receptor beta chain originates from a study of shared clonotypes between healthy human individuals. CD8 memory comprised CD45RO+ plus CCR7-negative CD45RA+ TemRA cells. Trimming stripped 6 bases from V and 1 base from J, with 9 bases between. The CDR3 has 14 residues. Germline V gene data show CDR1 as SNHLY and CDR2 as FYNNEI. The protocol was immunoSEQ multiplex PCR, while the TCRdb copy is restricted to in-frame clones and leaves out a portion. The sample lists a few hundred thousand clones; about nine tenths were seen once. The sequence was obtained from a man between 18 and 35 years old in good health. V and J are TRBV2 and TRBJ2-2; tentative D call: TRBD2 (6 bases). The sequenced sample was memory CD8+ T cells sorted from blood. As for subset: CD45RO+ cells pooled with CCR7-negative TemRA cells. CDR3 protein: CASREGKNTGELFF. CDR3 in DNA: TGTGCCAGCAGGGAGGGGAAGAACACCGGGGAGCTGTTTTTT.